The 22 T cell receptor beta chains in this list originate from one sample, sequenced in a study of OX40 agonist ivuxolimab in advanced cancers. Sequencing used immunoSEQ multiplex PCR; TCRdb keeps in-frame clones, though not all of them. Of tens of thousands of clones listed, approximately 87% are singletons. The input for sequencing was CD4+ or CD8+ T cells sorted from blood, taken in a trial of the OX40 agonist ivuxolimab. The receptors originated from an adult with an advanced solid tumor such as melanoma, head and neck, liver or kidney cancer.

This clone was seen a single time. V is TRBV6-1 and J is TRBJ1-5, with D unclear. Trimming removed 11 bases from V and 7 bases from J, with 15 bases in between. Germline CDR1 MNHNS, CDR2 SASEGT. The CDR3 runs to 12 residues. CDR3 sequence reads: CAAALTIQPQHF. CDR3 in DNA: TGTGCCGCAGCACTAACGATACAGCCCCAGCATTTT.

The chain has TRBV7-2 and TRBJ1-5, with 11 positions matching TRBD1. Germline values: CDR1 SGHTA, CDR2 FQGNSA. The CDR3 consists of 14 residues. The V segment lost 5 bases and the J segment 6 bases; nucleotides outside the gene matches: 3. CDR3 protein: CASSRTGGGQPQHF. The CDR3 nucleotides are TGTGCCAGCAGCAGGACAGGGGGCGGTCAGCCCCAGCATTTT. The full variable domain, with the rest looked up from reference TRBV7-2 and TRBJ1-5, is GAGVSQSPSNKVTEKGKDVELRCDPISGHTALYWYRQSLGQGLEFLIYFQGNSAPDKSGLPSDRFSAERTGGSVSTLTIQRTQQEDSAVYLCASSRTGGGQPQHFGDGTRLSIL.

The rearrangement links TRBV28 to TRBJ2-7; 10 nucleotides match TRBD2. The J segment lost 0 bases and the V segment lost 5 bases, leaving 4 bases of the junction unmatched. Per germline, CDR1 MDHEN and CDR2 SYDVKM. The CDR3 loop spans 15 amino acids. The CDR3 sequence: CASSPGLASSYEQYF. CDR3 coding DNA: TGTGCCAGCAGTCCGGGACTAGCGAGCTCCTACGAGCAGTACTTC.

V and J are TRBV5-1 and TRBJ1-2; the D is unclear. CDR1 is SGHRS and CDR2 is YFSETQ in the germline V gene. The CDR3 has 14 amino acids. V gave up 4 bases and J gave up 3 bases, with 13 bases separating them. CDR3 DNA: TGCGCCAGCAGCCCGGGGAAGGTGGACTATGGCTACACCTTC. Translating it yields CASSPGKVDYGYTF.

V and J are TRBV11-3 and TRBJ1-3; no definite D call. V was pared by 4 bases and J by 0 bases, with 10 bases between. From germline, CDR1 is SGHNT and CDR2 YENEEA. The CDR3 loop spans 15 amino acids. The CDR3 here is CASSSFTRSGNTIYF. CDR3 coding DNA: TGTGCCAGCAGCTCGTTTACCCGCTCTGGAAACACCATATATTTT.

This sequence joins TRBV7-9 and TRBJ2-1; maybe TRBD2 (5 bases). CDR1 SEHNR and CDR2 FQNEAQ come from the germline V gene (reference sequence). The CDR3 is 14 amino acids. V was shortened by 1 base and J by 4 bases, with 8 bases between the two germline ends. The DNA for the CDR3 is TGTGCCAGCAGCTTAGGAGCGGCTTACAATGAGCAGTTCTTC. Translated: CASSLGAAYNEQFF. Complete variable domain (other parts from reference TRBV7-9 and TRBJ2-1): DTGVSQNPRHKITKRGQNVTFRCDPISEHNRLYWYRQTLGQGPEFLTYFQNEAQLEKSRLLSDRFSAERPKGSFSTLEIQRTEQGDSAMYLCASSLGAAYNEQFFGPGTRLTVL.

The table lists this clone with a count of one. The chain joins TRBV5-1 to TRBJ2-1; D gene uncertain. Germline values: CDR1 SGHRS, CDR2 YFSETQ. CDR3 size: 12 residues. Trimming removed 4 bases at V and 9 bases at J, with 11 bases between. CDR3 nucleotide sequence: TGCGCCAGCAGCCCCGCCAGCTTTGAGCAGTTCTTC. It is translated as CASSPASFEQFF.

This clone appeared a few times. V gene TRBV5-4 combines with J gene TRBJ2-3; maybe TRBD2 (6 bases). V was trimmed by 0 bases and J by 4 bases, leaving 9 bases between them. Germline V gene sequence: CDR1 SGHNT, CDR2 YYREEE (reference sequence). The CDR3 sequence is 14 residues long. The CDR3: CASSLGGTPDTQYF. The CDR3 nucleotides are TGTGCCAGCAGCTTGGGCGGGACTCCAGATACGCAGTATTTT.

J is TRBJ2-5 and V is TRBV7-2; D is ambiguous. V was shortened by 2 bases and J by 5 bases, with 6 bases between the two germline ends. The germline CDR1 and CDR2 sequences are SGHTA and FQGNSA. CDR3 length: 12 residues. DNA of the CDR3: TGTGCCAGCAGCTTATTTTGGGAGACCCAGTACTTC. Protein: CASSLFWETQYF.

The rearrangement links TRBV11-3 to TRBJ2-7; TRBD2 matches at 9 bases. This CDR3 comprises 14 residues. Germline CDR1 SGHNT, CDR2 YENEEA. The ends lost 3 bases at V and 4 bases at J; junction bases unmatched: 4. The CDR3 sequence is CASSLAGGRYEQYF. The CDR3 nucleotides are TGTGCCAGCAGCTTGGCGGGAGGGCGGTACGAGCAGTACTTC.

The J gene is TRBJ1-2, the V gene TRBV6-5; possible D gene TRBD1, 5 bases. Germline V gene data show CDR1 as MNHEY and CDR2 as SVGAGI. The CDR3 consists of 13 residues. Trimming took 11 bases from V and 3 from J, leaving 16 bases between them. This CDR3 is CASRWGRDYGYTF. CDR3 nucleotide sequence: TGTGCCTCGCGTTGGGGCAGAGACTATGGCTACACCTTC.

The chain combines TRBV4-2 with TRBJ1-2; D is possibly TRBD1 (6 bases). The V end was cut by 5 bases, the J end by 8 bases, with 15 bases between. Germline V CDR1 and CDR2: LGHNA, YNFKEQ. The CDR3 spans 13 residues. This chain's CDR3 is CASSSVDRNGYTF. The CDR3 region has the DNA TGTGCCAGCAGCTCCGTGGACAGAAACGGCTACACCTTC.

The chain is built from TRBV7-2 and TRBJ2-3; 8 bases match TRBD2. The V gene end was trimmed by 7 bases and the J gene end by 4 bases; junction bases not matched to a gene: 13. Germline CDR1 SGHTA, CDR2 FQGNSA. The CDR3 is 16 residues long. DNA of the CDR3: TGTGCCAGCAAGGTAATAGCGGGGCCCCGGCCAGATACGCAGTATTTT. Protein: CASKVIAGPRPDTQYF.

This clone was picked up a small number of times. The gene calls are TRBV7-9 and TRBJ1-1; possibly TRBD1 for D (5 bases). The V end was cut by 5 bases, the J end by 7 bases, with 17 bases between. The CDR3 is 14 amino acids. CDR1 is SEHNR, CDR2 FQNEAQ, per germline (reference sequence). CDR3 bases: TGTGCCAGCAGCCCCCGCGGAGGGGTAGGTGAAGCTTTCTTT. Translation: CASSPRGGVGEAFF.

About this clone: This sample includes further DNA sequences coding for the same CDR3. The chain recombines TRBV19 with TRBJ2-2; TRBD1 might be the D (5 bases). V lost 2 bases to trimming and J lost 0 bases, with 16 bases between them. This CDR3 contains 18 residues. Looked up from germline, CDR1 is LNHDA and CDR2 is SQIVND (reference sequence). The CDR3 bases are TGTGCCAGTAGTATACAGGGCCCTTCTCTTACGAACACCGGGGAGCTGTTTTTT. This translates into CASSIQGPSLTNTGELFF.

J is TRBJ1-1 and V is TRBV11-3, with D unresolved. V lost 3 bases and J 1 base, leaving 15 bases between the germline ends. Germline CDR1 reads SGHNT; CDR2 reads YENEEA. The CDR3 sequence is 16 residues long. CDR3 coding DNA: TGTGCCAGCAGCTTTCCTGTAAGTCGGGGGAACACTGAAGCTTTCTTT. It codes for CASSFPVSRGNTEAFF.

The V and J genes are TRBV6-1 and TRBJ2-7; 8 nucleotides agree with TRBD2. Germline lookup yields CDR1 MNHNS and CDR2 SASEGT. The junction had 8 bases not matched to a gene; V was cut back by 7 bases and J by 3 bases. This CDR3 has 14 amino acids. Here the CDR3 reads CASTPGGAHYEQYF. The CDR3, as DNA: TGTGCCAGCACCCCGGGGGGGGCACACTACGAGCAGTACTTC.

This clone was detected only a few times. The gene calls are TRBV12-5 and TRBJ2-2, with D uncertain. The CDR3 is made up of 13 amino acids. Trimming took off 2 bases at V and 7 bases at J, with 8 bases between the two ends. Germline CDR1 and CDR2: LGHNT and FRNRAP. The CDR3 here is CASGLPGSGELFF. DNA for the CDR3: TGTGCTAGTGGTTTGCCGGGTAGCGGGGAGCTGTTTTTT.

The chain uses TRBV6-5 and TRBJ2-7; 10 bases map to TRBD1. This CDR3 region has 14 residues. J gave up 6 bases and V 5 bases, and 7 bases lay outside the gene matches. Germline loops: CDR1 MNHEY, CDR2 SVGAGI. The CDR3 DNA sequence: TGTGCCAGCAGTCCGGGACAGGGGATGTTCGAGCAGTACTTC. It specifies CASSPGQGMFEQYF.

The V gene is TRBV21-1, the J gene TRBJ2-5. TRBV21-1 is assigned pseudogene status. The CDR3 is 13 residues long. The CDR3 loop is CASSKAGEETQYF. CDR3 bases: TGTGCCAGCAGCAAAGCGGGGGAAGAGACCCAGTACTTC.

V is TRBV18 and J is TRBJ2-7, with 9 bases identical to TRBD1. Germline CDR1 is KGHSH and CDR2 is LQKENI. J gave up 2 bases and V 3 bases, and 14 bases lay outside the gene matches. The CDR3 consists of 18 residues. The CDR3 loop reads CASSPLSSGQGPTYEQYF. The CDR3 nucleotides read TGTGCCAGCTCACCGCTCTCCTCCGGACAGGGGCCAACCTACGAGCAGTACTTC.

The count of this clone is one. The rearrangement joins TRBV14 to TRBJ2-1, with D unresolved. Trimming stripped 7 bases from V and 9 bases from J, with 16 bases between. This CDR3 has 13 amino acids. Germline V gene lookup returns CDR1 SGHDN and CDR2 FVKESK. The CDR3 DNA follows: TGTGCCAGCAATGGGCGCCCCGGTGGTGAGCAGTTCTTC. It encodes CASNGRPGGEQFF.